These 23 T cell receptor beta chains came from one sample sequenced in a study of T cells in Graves' hyperthyroidism and ophthalmopathy (dated by TCRdb to the late 2010s). The library was built by means of multiplex PCR. The sequencer listed for this sample is Illumina HiSeq 2000. The TCR beta CDR3 regions were amplified from the RNA transcripts. The first round of RT-PCR for the TCR CDR3 was performed with the HTBI primer set and the Qiagen OneStep RT-PCR kit. The public reads were reanalyzed by TCRdb: fastp trimming at Q25, MiXCR alignment, in-frame beta chains only. CDR3 protein sequences are deduplicated, and each keeps its most common genes and DNA. A total of about 700,000 distinct CDR3 sequences appear in this sample, 11% to 15% of them only once. Together, the top ten hold about 9.4% of the sample. Sequences were obtained from blood. The receptors here all came from a woman aged 18-29 years with Graves' hyperthyroidism.

The chain recombines TRBV9 with TRBJ2-6; a possible D gene is TRBD1 (5 bases). From germline, CDR1 is SGDLS and CDR2 YYNGEE. CDR3 size: 15 residues. V lost 4 bases and J 1 base, leaving 9 bases between the germline ends. DNA for the CDR3: TGTGCCAGCAGCATACAGGAGTCTGGGGCCAACGTCCTGACTTTC. This sequence encodes CASSIQESGANVLTF.

This clonotype was counted many times. J is TRBJ2-3 and V is TRBV24-1; the D gene is possibly TRBD2 (6 bases). Between the trimmed V and J ends, which lost 3 bases and 0 bases, there was a span of 9 bases. CDR1 KGHDR and CDR2 SFDVKD come from the germline V gene. This CDR3 is built from 15 residues. CDR3: CATSDGSGSTDTQYF. The CDR3, as DNA: TGTGCCACCAGTGATGGGAGCGGGAGCACAGATACGCAGTATTTT.

This clonotype occurred many times. The chain has TRBV20-1 and TRBJ2-3; no firm D call. Trimming took off 6 bases at V and 4 bases at J, with 20 bases between the two ends. The germline gives CDR1 DFQATT, CDR2 SNEGSKA (reference sequence). The length of the CDR3 is 15 residues. The DNA for the CDR3 is TGCAGTGCGCCAATCCCGTCCGAAAACTCAGATACGCAGTATTTT. It translates to CSAPIPSENSDTQYF.

The table lists this clonotype with many counts. V is TRBV9 and J is TRBJ2-3; TRBD2 aligns across 13 bases. V dropped 0 bases and J dropped 4; count of bases not matched to a gene: 5. The germline V gene has CDR1 SGDLS and CDR2 YYNGEE. The CDR3 extends over 17 amino acids. DNA of the CDR3: TGTGCCAGCAGCGTAGTTGGACTAGCGGGAGTTGCAGATACGCAGTATTTT. Its translation is CASSVVGLAGVADTQYF.

The gene calls are TRBV7-9 and TRBJ2-5, with 7 nucleotides matching TRBD2. The CDR3 spans 15 residues. Germline CDR1 SEHNR, CDR2 FQNEAQ (reference sequence). V trimming: 5 bases; J trimming: 2 bases; junction bases outside the gene matches: 8. CDR3 sequence: CASSETSAGQETQYF. The CDR3, as DNA: TGTGCCAGCAGCGAAACTAGCGCTGGACAAGAGACCCAGTACTTC.

This clonotype has a count of ten or more. The J gene is TRBJ2-3, the V gene TRBV2; TRBD2 matches 8 bases. The trim removed 0 bases at V and 6 bases at J, leaving 8 bases unmatched. The CDR3 loop spans 16 amino acids. The V gene's germline CDR1 is SNHLY and CDR2 FYNNEI. The CDR3 protein is CASSEASGGEGDTQYF. For the CDR3, the DNA is TGTGCCAGCAGTGAAGCATCGGGAGGGGAAGGGGATACGCAGTATTTT.

This clonotype was seen many times. The V and J genes are TRBV3-1 and TRBJ1-1; D unclear. Trimming stripped 2 bases from V and 1 base from J, with 5 bases between. This CDR3 is 13 amino acids long. Germline values: CDR1 LGHDT, CDR2 YNNKEL (reference sequence). The CDR3 protein is CASSQSENTEAFF. The CDR3 bases are TGTGCCAGCAGCCAATCAGAGAACACTGAAGCTTTCTTT.

In its sample, this clonotype was seen many times. The V gene is TRBV28, the J gene TRBJ2-7, with TRBD2 as a possible D gene (6 bases). The V gene lost 6 bases and the J gene lost 7 bases, with 16 bases spanning the gap. The CDR3 extends over 13 amino acids. Germline V gene sequence: CDR1 MDHEN, CDR2 SYDVKM. The CDR3 sequence: CASRPGTAREQYF. The DNA of the CDR3 is TGTGCCAGCAGACCAGGGACTGCTCGGGAGCAGTACTTC.

This clonotype was detected many times. V usage is TRBV11-2 and J usage is TRBJ1-1, with a weak D call TRBD1 (6 bases). The length of the CDR3 is 13 residues. The V end was cut by 5 bases, the J end by 8 bases, with 15 bases between. Per germline, CDR1 SGHAT and CDR2 FQNNGV. This CDR3 is CASSAQPQGEAFF. The CDR3 coding sequence is TGTGCCAGCAGCGCACAGCCTCAGGGGGAAGCTTTCTTT.

The gene calls are TRBV3-1 and TRBJ2-7; 13 nucleotides match TRBD2. The CDR3 sequence is 15 residues long. The junction had 5 bases not matched to a gene; V was cut back by 2 bases and J by 7 bases. CDR1 and CDR2 from the germline V gene are LGHDT and YNNKEL (reference sequence). CDR3: CASSQRTSGGLEQYF. DNA for the CDR3: TGTGCCAGCAGCCAAAGGACTAGCGGGGGCCTGGAGCAGTACTTC.

The rearrangement uses TRBV6-1 and TRBJ2-1; no clear D. Trimming removed 7 bases from V and 3 bases from J, with 4 bases in between. CDR3 length equals 11 residues. Germline V lookup: CDR1 MNHNS, CDR2 SASEGT. The DNA of the CDR3 is TGTGCCAGCACCGTCTACAATGAGCAGTTCTTC. As protein: CASTVYNEQFF.

There are many counts of this clonotype. The chain has TRBV20-1 and TRBJ1-2; D is uncertain. Trimming cost V 0 bases and J 5 bases, with 16 bases left between them. CDR1 and CDR2 (germline): DFQATT, SNEGSKA (reference sequence). There are 15 residues in the CDR3. The CDR3 here is CSARDMGRLLYGYTF. CDR3 coding DNA: TGCAGTGCTAGAGATATGGGGAGGCTACTTTATGGCTACACCTTC.

This clonotype was seen repeatedly, ten times or more. The rearrangement joins TRBV20-1 to TRBJ2-1; a weak D match, TRBD1 (5 bases). This CDR3 contains 16 residues. V shed 3 bases and J shed 4 bases, with 19 bases lying between them. CDR1 is DFQATT and CDR2 is SNEGSKA in the germline V gene (reference sequence). The CDR3 loop reads CSASPQGQARYNEQFF. The CDR3 bases are TGCAGTGCTAGTCCGCAGGGTCAGGCCCGGTACAATGAGCAGTTCTTC.

On this clonotype itself: A single base separates this from a much larger clone, so it may be a read error. The CDR3 loop is CASSLAMGSYEQYF. In nucleotides, the CDR3 is TGTGCCAGCAGTTTAGCGATGGGGTCCTACGAGCAGTACTTC. The chain carries TRBV12-3 or TRBV12-4 and TRBJ2-7; D not resolved. The CDR3 length is 14 residues. V was clipped by 0 bases and J by 1 base, with 7 bases between them.

This clonotype has ten or more counts. This chain uses TRBV13 with TRBJ2-5, with 11 bases matching TRBD2. The CDR3 runs 17 residues. V gave up 0 bases and J gave up 5 bases; unmatched junction bases: 8. Germline lookup yields CDR1 PRHDT and CDR2 FYEKMQ (reference sequence). The CDR3 sequence is CASSLGSSGRIEETQYF. CDR3 bases: TGTGCCAGCAGCTTAGGGTCTAGCGGGAGGATAGAGGAGACCCAGTACTTC.

The sample holds a few counts of this clonotype. The genes are TRBV27 and TRBJ2-7, with a tentative D call TRBD2 (7 bases). There are 16 residues in the CDR3. Trimming removed 1 base from V and 1 base from J, with 14 bases in between. CDR1 MNHEY and CDR2 SMNVEV come from the germline V gene (reference sequence). As DNA, the CDR3 is TGTGCCAGCAGTTTATTTCGGGGGGCAGGTTCCTACGAGCAGTACTTC. Protein sequence: CASSLFRGAGSYEQYF.

The CDR3 DNA follows: TGTGCCAGCAGTTATGACGGCGGGAGGGCCGCAGATACGCAGTATTTT. Translated, it gives CASSYDGGRAADTQYF. This chain connects TRBV6-9 to TRBJ2-3; TRBD2 matches 9 bases. The CDR3 spans 16 residues. The V and J ends lost 2 bases and 4 bases, in that order; junction bases with no gene match: 7. CDR1 is MNHGY and CDR2 is SVAAGI in the germline V gene.

DNA of the CDR3: TGTGCCAGCAGCATCATAGCGGGAGCACACAACAATGAGCAGTTCTTC. Encoded protein: CASSIIAGAHNNEQFF. The chain combines TRBV7-2 with TRBJ2-1; 9 positions match TRBD2. From germline, CDR1 is SGHTA and CDR2 FQGNSA. The CDR3 runs to 16 residues. Germline trimming cut 5 bases from V and 5 bases from J; bases unmatched to any gene: 10.

The chain is built from TRBV7-9 and TRBJ2-1; TRBD2 might be the D (5 bases). The CDR3 spans 22 residues. V lost 2 bases, J lost 2 bases, and 31 bases lay in between. Germline CDR1 reads SEHNR; CDR2 reads FQNEAQ (reference sequence). The CDR3 DNA reads as TGTGCCAGCAGCTTATTCGTGGGTTTCGGGGTGATTGGTCCTTATACCTACAATGAGCAGTTCTTC. This codes for CASSLFVGFGVIGPYTYNEQFF.

This chain links TRBV5-5 with TRBJ2-5; D perhaps matches TRBD2 (7 bases). Germline values: CDR1 SGHKS, CDR2 YYEKEE (reference sequence). Trimming took 3 bases from V and 6 from J, leaving 21 bases between them. This CDR3 comprises 16 residues. The chain's CDR3 is CASSSGSGGGAKTQYF. Written as DNA, the CDR3 is TGTGCCAGCAGCTCCGGCTCGGGCGGGGGCGCAAAGACCCAGTACTTC.

The V call is TRBV2, the J call TRBJ2-1; D call uncertain. Germline V gene sequence: CDR1 SNHLY, CDR2 FYNNEI. This CDR3 is built from 9 residues. Trimming took 6 bases from V and 10 from J, leaving 4 bases between them. CDR3 bases: TGTGCCAGCAGGGGCGAGCAGTTCTTC. This translates into CASRGEQFF.

This clonotype appeared many times. V and J are TRBV7-2 and TRBJ1-5; no clear D gene. Deletions cut 4 bases from V and 0 bases from J, with 10 bases between. CDR3 length: 15 amino acids. Germline values: CDR1 SGHTA, CDR2 FQGNSA. In DNA form, the CDR3 reads TGTGCCAGCAGCTCAGGCCTCAATAGCAATCAGCCCCAGCATTTT. It is translated as CASSSGLNSNQPQHF.

The chain couples TRBV7-9 to TRBJ1-5; TRBD1 aligns across 8 bases. This CDR3 has 16 residues. Losses at the gene ends were 3 bases for V and 7 bases for J; bases not matched to a gene: 11. The V gene's germline CDR1 is SEHNR and CDR2 FQNEAQ (reference sequence). The CDR3 spells CASSFNGGTGRQPQHF. The CDR3 nucleotides read TGTGCCAGCAGCTTTAATGGGGGGACAGGACGGCAGCCCCAGCATTTT.